The T cell receptor beta chain under discussion was sequenced for a study of vaccination and CD4 T cells after COVID-19. Across the whole study: Participants were given two doses of BNT162b2 or mRNA-1273 vaccine.

As to this clonotype: As yet, its antigen is unknown.

Treatment described: approximately nine-day PBMC culture with coronavirus spike peptide pools or control peptides (ViraFEST assay). This CDR3 comprises 15 residues. The ends lost 5 bases at V and 1 base at J; junction bases unmatched: 10. The germline CDR1 and CDR2 sequences are GTSNPN and SVGIG (reference sequence). Cultured CD4+ T-cell DNA underwent Oncomine TCR Beta short-read sequencing. TCRdb analysed the PCR reads with MiXCR anew, one entry per CDR3 protein. This repertoire shows roughly 9,500 distinct CDR3 sequences, 60% to 70% found once; its top ten account for roughly a quarter. The receptor comes from a human donor who had recovered from COVID-19. The sample taken for sequencing was CD4+ T cells from blood, cultured in vitro. The V and J genes are TRBV30 and TRBJ2-5; 7 bases agree with TRBD2. CDR3 sequence: CAWGKGRAFQETQYF. The CDR3 DNA sequence: TGTGCCTGGGGAAAGGGGAGGGCTTTCCAAGAGACCCAGTACTTC.